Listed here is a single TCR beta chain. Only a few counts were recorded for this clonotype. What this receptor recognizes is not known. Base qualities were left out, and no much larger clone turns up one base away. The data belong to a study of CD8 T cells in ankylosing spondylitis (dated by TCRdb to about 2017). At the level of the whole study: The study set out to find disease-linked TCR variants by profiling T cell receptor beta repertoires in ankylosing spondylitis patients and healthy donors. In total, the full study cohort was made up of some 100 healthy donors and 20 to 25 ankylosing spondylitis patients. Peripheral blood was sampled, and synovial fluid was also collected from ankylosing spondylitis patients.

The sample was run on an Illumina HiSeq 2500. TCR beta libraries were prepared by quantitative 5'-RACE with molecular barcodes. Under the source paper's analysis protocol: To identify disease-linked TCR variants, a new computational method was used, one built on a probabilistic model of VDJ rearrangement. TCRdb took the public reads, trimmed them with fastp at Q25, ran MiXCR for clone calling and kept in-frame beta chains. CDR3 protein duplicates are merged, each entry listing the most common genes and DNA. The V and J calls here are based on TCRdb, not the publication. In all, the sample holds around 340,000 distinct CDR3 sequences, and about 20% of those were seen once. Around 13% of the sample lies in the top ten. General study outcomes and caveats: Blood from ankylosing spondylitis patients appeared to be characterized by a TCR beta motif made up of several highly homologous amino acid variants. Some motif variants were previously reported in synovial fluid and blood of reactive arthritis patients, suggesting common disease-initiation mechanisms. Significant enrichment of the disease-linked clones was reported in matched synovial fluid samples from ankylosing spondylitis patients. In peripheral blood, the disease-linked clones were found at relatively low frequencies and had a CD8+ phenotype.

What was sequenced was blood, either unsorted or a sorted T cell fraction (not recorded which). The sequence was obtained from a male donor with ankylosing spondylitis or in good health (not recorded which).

The DNA sequence is TGTGCCAGCAGCACTCCGGGACGGTTAGCCTACGAGCAGTACTTC. The resulting protein is CASSTPGRLAYEQYF. The chain joins TRBV7-9 to TRBJ2-7; the D gene is perhaps TRBD1 or TRBD2, as each covers 5 bases. At the junction V is shortened by 5 bases and J by 2 bases, with 16 bases in between. Via the germline V gene (reference sequence), CDR1 is SEHNR and CDR2 FQNEAQ. The CDR3, from cysteine to phenylalanine, totals 15 residues. Just the 45-base CDR3 DNA is kept, in frame starting at base 1.